These 32 T cell receptor beta chains share one sample of origin, sequenced in a study of T cells in localized non-small cell lung cancer. The repertoire was sequenced with immunoSEQ multiplex PCR; TCRdb's copy has only in-frame clones and lacks some. The data contain about 4,600 clones, over 25% of them singletons. Sequenced here: lung tumor tissue, sampled before any cancer treatment. The origin of the receptors is a man aged 40 to 70 with stage II lung adenocarcinoma.

Relative to its sample, this clone is medium-sized. CDR3: CASSLGGTQPQHF. The CDR3, as DNA: TGTGCCAGCAGTTTGGGGGGGACTCAGCCCCAGCATTTT. The J gene is TRBJ1-5, the V gene TRBV28; TRBD1 might be the D (5 bases). The CDR3 runs 13 residues. V was clipped by 3 bases and J by 6 bases, with 9 bases between them. CDR1 is MDHEN, CDR2 SYDVKM, per germline.

The V call is TRBV5-1, the J call TRBJ2-1; TRBD2 matches 9 bases. Germline CDR1 is SGHRS and CDR2 is YFSETQ. The V and J ends lost 2 bases and 3 bases, in that order; junction bases with no gene match: 6. The CDR3 sequence is 16 residues long. The CDR3 loop is CASSFASGKDYNEQFF. The CDR3 nucleotides read TGCGCCAGCAGCTTCGCTAGCGGGAAGGACTACAATGAGCAGTTCTTC. The full variable domain, completed using reference TRBV5-1 and TRBJ2-1, is KAGVTQTPRYLIKTRGQQVTLSCSPISGHRSVSWYQQTPGQGLQFLFEYFSETQRNKGNFPGRFSGRQFSNSRSEMNVSTLELGDSALYLCASSFASGKDYNEQFFGPGTRLTVL.

This sequence joins TRBV5-1 and TRBJ2-1; 14 bases match TRBD2. Germline V gene sequence: CDR1 SGHRS, CDR2 YFSETQ. The length of the CDR3 is 16 residues. The V segment lost 4 bases and the J segment 8 bases; nucleotides outside the gene matches: 8. This CDR3 reads CASSRGLAGGVDEQFF. The CDR3 region has the DNA TGCGCCAGCAGCCGAGGACTAGCGGGAGGTGTAGATGAGCAGTTCTTC.

This clone was counted only a few times. CDR3: CASSVGTNTGTSSYEQYF. The CDR3 nucleotides read TGTGCCAGCAGCGTAGGAACCAATACCGGGACCTCCTCCTACGAGCAGTACTTC. The chain combines TRBV9 with TRBJ2-7; D assignment may be TRBD1 or TRBD2 (5 bases each). The CDR3 contains 18 residues. Germline loops: CDR1 SGDLS, CDR2 YYNGEE. V gave up 0 bases and J gave up 0 bases, with 19 bases separating them.

The genes are TRBV28 and TRBJ1-5; D not resolved. V lost 10 bases and J lost 4, with 14 bases in between. From germline, CDR1 is MDHEN and CDR2 SYDVKM. The CDR3 is 13 residues long. The DNA for the CDR3 is TGTGCCACCCACCCCGGGGAGAATCAGCCCCAGCATTTT. Translation gives CATHPGENQPQHF.

The J gene is TRBJ2-6, the V gene TRBV19; TRBD1 agrees at 9 bases. Germline CDR1 reads LNHDA; CDR2 reads SQIVND (reference sequence). The CDR3 has 15 residues. The V gene end was trimmed by 3 bases and the J gene end by 8 bases; junction bases not matched to a gene: 5. As DNA, the CDR3 is TGTGCCAGTAGTATTCTACAGGGGGCGTCCAACGTCCTGACTTTC. It codes for CASSILQGASNVLTF.

The sample holds a few counts of this clone. The rearrangement uses TRBV5-1 and TRBJ2-5; weak D call: TRBD2 (6 bases). Trimming removed 3 bases from V and 4 bases from J, with 13 bases in between. The CDR3 is 14 amino acids. Germline V gene sequence: CDR1 SGHRS, CDR2 YFSETQ. CDR3 residues: CASSWNGRGETQYF. The CDR3 bases are TGCGCCAGCAGCTGGAACGGGAGAGGAGAGACCCAGTACTTC.

There are a few counts of this clone. This chain connects TRBV6-8 to TRBJ1-3, with D perhaps matching TRBD1 (5 bases). Germline CDR1 MNHGY, CDR2 SAAAGT. The CDR3 loop spans 13 amino acids. Between the trimmed V and J ends, which lost 7 bases and 4 bases, there was a span of 11 bases. The CDR3 sequence is CASKGQGGNTIYF. The CDR3 DNA sequence: TGTGCCAGCAAAGGTCAGGGAGGAAACACCATATATTTT.

V gene TRBV12-5 combines with J gene TRBJ2-1; 10 bases line up with TRBD2. CDR1 is LGHNT, CDR2 FRNRAP, per germline. The CDR3 spans 16 residues. V lost 4 bases and J lost 8; bases outside the gene matches: 11. CDR3: CASGSGTSAKGDEQFF. The CDR3 DNA reads TGTGCTAGTGGTTCCGGGACTAGCGCGAAGGGGGATGAGCAGTTCTTC.

In this sample, this clone turned up a few times. This chain connects TRBV7-5 to TRBJ1-5; the D segment call TRBD1 is taken from the table without a DNA check. TRBV7-5 is noted as a pseudogene. CDR3 length: 15 amino acids. The CDR3 protein is CASSSGQGPNQPQHF. CDR3 DNA sequence: TGTGCCAGCAGCTCCGGACAGGGGCCCAATCAGCCCCAGCATTTT.

The J gene is TRBJ2-2, the V gene TRBV6-1; TRBD1 is a possible D gene (6 bases). The V end lost 1 base, the J end lost 7 bases, and 7 bases lay between the germline ends. Looked up from germline, CDR1 is MNHNS and CDR2 is SASEGT. The CDR3 is 13 amino acids. CDR3 sequence (DNA): TGTGCCAGCAGTGAAGGCAGGGGCGGGGAGCTGTTTTTT. Translating gives CASSEGRGGELFF.

The rearrangement uses TRBV7-4 and TRBJ2-6; TRBD2 is a possible D gene (6 bases). V was clipped by 4 bases and J by 2 bases, with 15 bases between them. The CDR3 runs to 17 residues. In germline, CDR1 is SGHVT, CDR2 SQSDAQ. CDR3 coding DNA: TGTGCCAGCAGCTCCCGGGACTCGTGGACTGGGGCCAACGTCCTGACTTTC. As protein: CASSSRDSWTGANVLTF.

The V call is TRBV7-6, the J call TRBJ2-7; 7 bases agree with TRBD1. Germline V gives CDR1 SGHVS, CDR2 FNYEAQ. V lost 2 bases and J lost 2; bases outside the gene matches: 6. This CDR3 is 15 amino acids long. DNA of the CDR3: TGTGCCAGCAGCTTACTGGACAGGAAGGCCTACGAGCAGTACTTC. This codes for CASSLLDRKAYEQYF.

This clone is labeled large (0.1 to 1%). An end of the junction does not agree with germline; a read error may underlie this. The chain carries TRBV11-3 and TRBJ2-1; no firm D call. Germline lookup yields CDR1 SGHNT and CDR2 YENEEA. CDR3 length: 16 residues. The CDR3 DNA reads as TGTGCCAGCAGCTCCCCGGTTGACAATGACAAAGAAGGGCAGATCTTC. It translates to CASSSPVDNDKEGQIF.

A few counts support this clone. The V call is TRBV30, the J call TRBJ2-3, with D perhaps matching TRBD2 (6 bases). The germline V gene encodes CDR1 GTSNPN and CDR2 SVGIG (reference sequence). The length of the CDR3 is 15 residues. Between the trimmed V and J ends, which lost 3 bases and 5 bases, there was a span of 18 bases. This chain's CDR3 is CAWRRYSGEVDTQYF. Written as DNA, the CDR3 is TGTGCCTGGAGGCGCTATAGCGGAGAGGTAGATACGCAGTATTTT. Full variable domain (rest looked up from reference TRBV30 and TRBJ2-3): SQTIHQWPATLVQPVGSPLSLECTVEGTSNPNLYWYRQAAGRGLQLLFYSVGIGQISSEVPQNLSASRPQDRQFILSSKKLLLSDSGFYLCAWRRYSGEVDTQYFGPGTRLTVL.

The chain carries TRBV2 and TRBJ1-1, with D tentatively TRBD1 (5 bases). The CDR3 runs 15 residues. From germline, CDR1 is SNHLY and CDR2 FYNNEI. V dropped 5 bases and J dropped 6 bases, with 19 bases sitting between them. CDR3 sequence (DNA): TGTGCCAGCAGTCCTCGGGGGGGGTCTTCCCCTGAAGCTTTCTTT. Protein: CASSPRGGSSPEAFF.

CDR3 sequence reads: CASRWTGGSDTQYF. In nucleotides, the CDR3 is TGTGCCAGTAGGTGGACAGGGGGCAGCGATACGCAGTATTTT. The chain recombines TRBV19 with TRBJ2-3; TRBD1 aligns across 11 bases. The trim removed 6 bases at V and 6 bases at J, leaving 5 bases unmatched. Per germline, CDR1 LNHDA and CDR2 SQIVND (reference sequence). This CDR3 has 14 residues.

The chain has TRBV7-1 and TRBJ2-5, with 10 nucleotides matching TRBD2. TRBV7-1 is an ORF, with its function uncertain. This CDR3 is built from 15 residues. Unmatched junction bases numbered 4, after V lost 4 bases and J lost 2 bases. The CDR3 protein is CASSLSAGGQETQYF. CDR3 DNA: TGTGCCAGCAGCTTATCAGCGGGAGGGCAAGAGACCCAGTACTTC.

This clone is medium-sized in the sample. V gene TRBV11-3 combines with J gene TRBJ2-3, with TRBD1 matching over 7 bases. Per the germline V gene, CDR1 is SGHNT and CDR2 is YENEEA. This CDR3 is 15 amino acids long. Trimming cost V 7 bases and J 3 bases; bases outside gene matches: 10. In DNA, the CDR3 is TGTGCCAGCACCCAGGAAGGGGGCCCAACAGATACGCAGTATTTT. This sequence encodes CASTQEGGPTDTQYF.

The V call is TRBV28, the J call TRBJ1-1; D not certain. Trimming removed 3 bases at V and 6 bases at J, with 14 bases between. Per the germline V gene, CDR1 is MDHEN and CDR2 is SYDVKM. This CDR3 contains 14 residues. The CDR3, as DNA: TGTGCCAGCAGTTTGCAGGTGATACGGGCTGAAGCTTTCTTT. Encoded protein: CASSLQVIRAEAFF. Filled out from reference TRBV28 and TRBJ1-1, the complete variable domain reads DVKVTQSSRYLVKRTGEKVFLECVQDMDHENMFWYRQDPGLGLRLIYFSYDVKMKEKGDIPEGYSVSREKKERFSLILESASTNQTSMYLCASSLQVIRAEAFFGQGTRLTVV.

The sample holds a few counts of this clone. At one of its ends the junction is not consistent with the germline gene, which may arise from a read error. CDR3 DNA: TGTGCCATCAGTGCGGGGAGACCACCCTACGAGCAGTACTTC. Its translation is CAISAGRPPYEQYF. The J gene is TRBJ2-7, the V gene TRBV6-8; a possible D gene is TRBD2 (6 bases). There are 14 residues in the CDR3. CDR1 and CDR2 from the germline V gene are MNHGY and SAAAGT.

This sequence joins TRBV18 and TRBJ1-2; no reliable D call. The V gene's germline CDR1 is KGHSH and CDR2 LQKENI. CDR3 size: 14 residues. The germline V and J ends were trimmed by 5 bases and 2 bases, with 12 bases remaining between them. As DNA, the CDR3 is TGTGCCAGCTCATCCTCCAGCGCGAACTATGGCTACACCTTC. Translating it yields CASSSSSANYGYTF.

Within the sample, this clone is medium-sized. V is TRBV11-3 and J is TRBJ2-2; a possible D gene is TRBD1 (6 bases). V lost 7 bases and J 3 bases, leaving 18 bases between the germline ends. The CDR3 totals 16 residues. Germline values: CDR1 SGHNT, CDR2 YENEEA. The CDR3 DNA reads TGTGCCAGCACAAAGGGGGTACTAGGTGACACCGGGGAGCTGTTTTTT. Protein sequence: CASTKGVLGDTGELFF.

This chain uses TRBV15 with TRBJ2-1; D is unresolved. The CDR3 contains 18 residues. The V gene lost 0 bases and the J gene lost 4 bases, with 19 bases spanning the gap. CDR1 LNHNV and CDR2 YYDKDF come from the germline V gene (reference sequence). This chain's CDR3 is CATSREVSWAPSYNEQFF. In DNA, the CDR3 is TGTGCCACCAGCAGAGAAGTTAGTTGGGCGCCTAGTTACAATGAGCAGTTCTTC.

The chain is built from TRBV6-8 and TRBJ2-5; 11 positions agree with TRBD2. With V trimmed by 11 bases and J by 4 bases, 6 bases remained unmatched. Per the germline V gene, CDR1 is MNHGY and CDR2 is SAAAGT. The CDR3 totals 13 residues. CDR3 sequence (DNA): TGTGCCGTCCTAGCGGGAGGTCCAGAGACCCAGTACTTC. This sequence encodes CAVLAGGPETQYF.

The V and J genes are TRBV6-8 and TRBJ1-1, with D unclear. The germline CDR1 and CDR2 sequences are MNHGY and SAAAGT. This CDR3 has 15 amino acids. Trimming left V 5 bases short and J 0 bases short, with 13 bases between. CDR3 sequence reads: CASSADGEMNTEAFF. Written as DNA, the CDR3 is TGTGCCAGCAGTGCGGACGGCGAGATGAACACTGAAGCTTTCTTT.

This clone was counted between two and nine times. V usage is TRBV18 and J usage is TRBJ1-2; the D is unclear. The V gene's germline CDR1 is KGHSH and CDR2 LQKENI. The V and J ends lost 3 bases and 5 bases respectively, with 13 bases between them. The CDR3 runs to 14 residues. The CDR3 nucleotides are TGTGCCAGCTCACCCGTGGCCAGGTCTTATGGCTACACCTTC. It specifies CASSPVARSYGYTF.

This chain links TRBV18 with TRBJ1-1; possible D gene TRBD1, 5 bases. The CDR3 runs 14 residues. The germline V and J ends were trimmed by 6 bases and 4 bases, with 15 bases remaining between them. Germline values: CDR1 KGHSH, CDR2 LQKENI. The CDR3: CASSPSGGGTEAFF. The DNA of the CDR3 is TGTGCCAGCTCCCCTTCCGGGGGGGGCACTGAAGCTTTCTTT.

The gene calls are TRBV11-3 and TRBJ1-2; 11 nucleotides align to TRBD1. Unmatched junction bases numbered 5, after V lost 4 bases and J lost 4 bases. The CDR3 has 15 residues. The germline CDR1 and CDR2 sequences are SGHNT and YENEEA. CDR3 nucleotide sequence: TGTGCCAGCAGCTCGCCCGGACAGGGGGCCTATGGCTACACCTTC. Encoded protein: CASSSPGQGAYGYTF.

In this sample, this clone turned up a few times. This rearrangement joins TRBV6-4 to TRBJ2-7; possibly TRBD1 or TRBD2 for D (5 bases each). Germline loops: CDR1 MRHNA, CDR2 SNTAGT. The CDR3 loop spans 11 amino acids. The V end was cut by 5 bases, the J end by 6 bases, with 8 bases between. The CDR3 spells CASSWGPEQYF. DNA of the CDR3: TGTGCCAGCAGTTGGGGACCCGAGCAGTACTTC.

The rearrangement uses TRBV11-3 and TRBJ2-5; 11 nucleotides line up with TRBD2. CDR3 length: 14 residues. Looked up from germline, CDR1 is SGHNT and CDR2 is YENEEA. V trimming: 7 bases; J trimming: 1 base; junction bases outside the gene matches: 2. CDR3 nucleotide sequence: TGTGCCAGCAAGACTAGCGGGGTCCAAGAGACCCAGTACTTC. Its translation is CASKTSGVQETQYF. The full variable domain, completed using reference TRBV11-3 and TRBJ2-5, is EAGVVQSPRYKIIEKKQPVAFWCNPISGHNTLYWYLQNLGQGPELLIRYENEEAVDDSQLPKDRFSAERLKGVDSTLKIQPAELGDSAVYLCASKTSGVQETQYFGPGTRLLVL.

This clone appeared a few times. The genes are TRBV29-1 and TRBJ1-2; possibly TRBD1 for D (6 bases). Germline CDR1 SQVTM, CDR2 ANQGSEA. This CDR3 spans 13 amino acids. V gave up 4 bases and J gave up 5 bases, with 14 bases separating them. For the CDR3, the DNA is TGCAGCGTTGGTGGGGGCGCTGAATATGGCTACACCTTC. This encodes CSVGGGAEYGYTF. The full variable domain, its missing parts supplied by reference TRBV29-1 and TRBJ1-2, is SAVISQKPSRDICQRGTSLTIQCQVDSQVTMMFWYRQQPGQSLTLIATANQGSEATYESGFVIDKFPISRPNLTFSTLTVSNMSPEDSSIYLCSVGGGAEYGYTFGSGTRLTVV.